Listed below are T cell receptor beta chains from one sample, sequenced in a study of blood T cell repertoires in COVID-19. Data came from immunoSEQ multiplex PCR; TCRdb stores just in-frame clones and leaves some out. The data show 130,000 or so clones, 84% seen once. Sequencing was carried out using peripheral blood. The receptor set was obtained from a man between 25 and 39 years old with COVID-19, enrolled during active disease. CDR3s include the opening cysteine and the closing phenylalanine or tryptophan. A D gene is named only where the DNA matches it firmly. Clone sizes are given selectively: once, few, many, or a class where the clone is expanded.

>15|TRBJ2-5|.|.|TRBV6-5
CASSSLGSFIETQYF
TGTGCCAGCAGTTCTCTCGGGTCATTTATAGAGACCCAGTACTTC
>13|TRBJ1-5|.|.|TRBV6-1
CASIHGSNQPQHF
TGTGCCAGCATCCACGGTAGCAATCAGCCCCAGCATTTT
>13|TRBJ2-7|few|.|TRBV7-8
CASSLGAWYEQYF
TGTGCCAGCAGCTTAGGGGCGTGGTACGAGCAGTACTTC
>14|TRBJ2-7|many|TRBD2|TRBV10-3
CAISRTSGSFEQYF
TGTGCCATCAGTCGTACTAGCGGGAGTTTCGAGCAGTACTTC
>17|TRBJ2-1|.|TRBD2|TRBV7-7
CASSPGVGRAGVNEQFF
TGTGCTAGCAGCCCAGGCGTCGGTCGAGCGGGGGTAAATGAGCAGTTCTTC
>12|TRBJ1-2|.|.|TRBV15
CATSRASYGYTF
TGTGCCACCAGCAGGGCCTCGTATGGCTACACCTTC
>14|TRBJ1-1|.|.|TRBV28
CASSLGAMNTEAFF
TGTGCCAGCAGTTTAGGAGCGATGAACACTGAAGCTTTCTTT
>13|TRBJ2-5|.|.|TRBV15
CATSRGDQETQYF
TGTGCCACCAGCAGGGGAGACCAAGAGACCCAGTACTTC
>12|TRBJ1-6|once|.|TRBV7-2
CASSSDTPGLRF
TGTGCCAGCAGCTCAGATACTCCGGGACTCCGCTTT
>13|TRBJ2-7|.|.|TRBV7-2
CASSTWGGYEQYF
TGTGCCAGCAGCACCTGGGGCGGCTACGAGCAGTACTTC
>14|TRBJ2-2|.|TRBD1|TRBV28
CASSSTQGARELFF
TGTGCCAGCAGTTCCACCCAGGGGGCTCGGGAGCTGTTTTTT
>13|TRBJ1-4|.|.|TRBV5-6
CASSLTFVEKLFF
TGTGCCAGCAGCCTGACTTTTGTAGAAAAACTGTTTTTT
>15|TRBJ2-7|once|TRBD2|TRBV19
CASSKVAGGSHEQYF
TGTGCCAGTAGTAAAGTCGCGGGAGGCTCACACGAGCAGTACTTC
>15|TRBJ2-1|.|TRBD2|TRBV19
CASTPGTSGYFEQFF
TGTGCCAGTACCCCCGGGACTAGCGGCTATTTTGAGCAGTTCTTC
>14|TRBJ2-1|.|TRBD2|TRBV7-8
CASSFRTSGDEQFF
TGTGCCAGCAGCTTTAGGACTAGCGGGGACGAGCAGTTCTTC
>11|TRBJ1-5|.|.|TRBV27
CATPGNQPQHF
TGTGCCACCCCAGGGAATCAGCCCCAGCATTTT
>14|TRBJ1-5|.|TRBD1|TRBV6-5
CASRIQGNNQPQHF
TGTGCCAGCAGGATACAGGGGAACAATCAGCCCCAGCATTTT
>14|TRBJ2-3|.|.|TRBV3-1/TRBV3-2
CASSPGLTTDTQYF
TGTGCCAGCAGCCCCGGACTCACCACAGATACGCAGTATTTT
>13|TRBJ2-5|.|TRBD1|TRBV10-3
CAIRLGGQETQYF
TGTGCCATCAGACTAGGGGGCCAGGAGACCCAGTACTTC
>13|TRBJ1-2|.|.|TRBV2
CASSDSEDYGYTF
TGTGCCAGCAGTGACTCGGAGGACTATGGCTACACCTTC
>15|TRBJ1-3|.|.|TRBV5-6
CASSLRQASGNTIYF
TGTGCCAGCAGCTTGAGACAGGCCTCTGGAAACACCATATATTTT
>15|TRBJ2-3|.|.|TRBV19
CASSARGAESDTQYF
TGTGCCAGTAGTGCCCGGGGGGCCGAGTCAGATACGCAGTATTTT
>13|TRBJ1-2|.|.|TRBV9
CASSDPTAVGYTF
TGTGCCAGCAGCGACCCGACAGCCGTCGGCTACACCTTC
>16|TRBJ2-1|.|.|TRBV3-1/TRBV3-2
CASSREETGSYNEQFF
TGTGCCAGCAGCCGAGAAGAGACTGGCTCCTACAATGAGCAGTTCTTC
>16|TRBJ2-3|.|TRBD2|TRBV7-6
CASSWGTSGSSDTQYF
TGTGCCAGCAGCTGGGGGACTAGCGGGAGTTCAGATACGCAGTATTTT
>16|TRBJ1-1|once|TRBD1|TRBV28
CASSPNRGTWGTEAFF
TGTGCCAGCAGTCCGAACAGGGGGACGTGGGGCACTGAAGCTTTCTTT
>15|TRBJ2-5|.|TRBD2|TRBV4-3
CASSQDAGEGETQYF
TGCGCCAGCAGCCAAGACGCGGGAGAAGGGGAGACCCAGTACTTC
>14|TRBJ2-1|.|.|TRBV6-5
CASKGQQYNNEQFF
TGTGCCAGCAAGGGGCAGCAATACAACAATGAGCAGTTCTTC
>13|TRBJ2-7|.|.|TRBV6-5
CASRAGVTYEQYF
TGTGCCAGCAGGGCGGGCGTAACCTACGAGCAGTACTTC
>14|TRBJ1-2|.|TRBD1|TRBV5-1
CASSLGQGVDGYTF
TGCGCCAGCAGCTTGGGACAGGGAGTAGACGGCTACACCTTC
>13|TRBJ1-5|few|.|TRBV28
CASSYGGIQPQHF
TGTGCCAGCAGTTACGGGGGAATTCAGCCCCAGCATTTT
>16|TRBJ2-1|.|TRBD2|TRBV27
CARGLAGVFSYNEQFF
TGTGCCAGAGGACTAGCGGGAGTTTTCTCCTACAATGAGCAGTTCTTC
>15|TRBJ2-3|.|.|TRBV28
CATTTGLGVTDTQYF
TGTGCCACTACTACAGGGCTGGGGGTCACAGATACGCAGTATTTT
>15|TRBJ2-1|.|TRBD2|TRBV10-2
CATGGGRLAANEQFF
TGCGCCACCGGTGGGGGGAGACTAGCGGCCAATGAGCAGTTCTTC
>15|TRBJ1-6|.|TRBD1|TRBV6-5
CASSLDRGRNSPLHF
TGTGCCAGCAGCCTTGACAGGGGGCGGAATTCACCCCTCCACTTT
>18|TRBJ2-1|.|TRBD2|TRBV7-6
CASSRRLAGGSSYNEQFF
TGTGCCAGCAGCCGCAGACTAGCGGGAGGTAGTTCCTACAATGAGCAGTTCTTC
>14|TRBJ2-7|.|TRBD1|TRBV15
CATSRGDRGYEQYF
TGTGCCACCAGCAGAGGTGACAGGGGGTACGAGCAGTACTTC
>14|TRBJ2-2|once|TRBD1|TRBV27
CASRDRTNTGELFF
TGTGCCAGCCGGGACAGAACGAACACCGGGGAGCTGTTTTTT
>14|TRBJ2-1|few|.|TRBV19
CASSQSSIYNEQFF
TGTGCCAGTTCACAGAGCAGTATATACAATGAGCAGTTCTTC
>13|TRBJ2-5|.|.|TRBV29-1
CSVPGKGGETQYF
TGCAGCGTTCCAGGAAAGGGAGGAGAGACCCAGTACTTC
>14|TRBJ1-1|.|.|TRBV5-4
CAITPGGRDTEAFF
TGTGCCATCACCCCTGGGGGCAGAGACACTGAAGCTTTCTTT
>13|TRBJ2-7|.|TRBD2|TRBV30
CAWSVTGRHEQYF
TGTGCCTGGAGTGTAACCGGGAGGCACGAGCAGTACTTC
>16|TRBJ1-1|few|TRBD1|TRBV5-1
CASMGHRQGRGAEAFF
TGCGCCAGCATGGGGCACAGACAGGGAAGAGGGGCTGAAGCTTTCTTT
>15|TRBJ2-3|.|TRBD2|TRBV27
CASSLGAGDRDTQYF
TGTGCCAGCAGTCTCGGGGCGGGAGACAGAGATACGCAGTATTTT
>15|TRBJ1-1|.|.|TRBV9
CASSVGGGMNTEAFF
TGTGCCAGCAGCGTAGGGGGAGGGATGAACACTGAAGCTTTCTTT
>16|TRBJ1-2|.|TRBD1|TRBV6-6
CASSSISGQGSYGYTF
TGTGCCAGCAGTTCCATTTCGGGACAGGGAAGCTATGGCTACACCTTC
>12|TRBJ2-1|.|.|TRBV6-2/TRBV6-3
CASSFLGTEQFF
TGTGCCAGCAGTTTTCTTGGGACAGAGCAGTTCTTC
>15|TRBJ2-7|.|.|TRBV30
CAWSVIGGEILKQYF
TGTGCCTGGAGCGTAATAGGGGGGGAAATACTCAAGCAGTACTTC
>16|TRBJ1-4|.|TRBD1|TRBV5-1
CASRPRPATGEEKLFF
TGCGCCAGCCGCCCCCGGCCCGCCACAGGGGAGGAAAAACTGTTTTTT
>16|TRBJ2-7|few|TRBD2|TRBV7-9
CASSSLGGTRDYEQYF
TGTGCCAGCAGCTCCTTAGGAGGGACTAGGGACTACGAGCAGTACTTC
>17|TRBJ2-1|few|.|TRBV19
CASANLRAGALYNEQFF
TGTGCCAGTGCCAATCTCAGGGCGGGGGCCCTTTACAATGAGCAGTTCTTC
>11|TRBJ2-1|.|.|TRBV12-3/TRBV12-4
CASSSYNEQFF
TGTGCCAGCAGCAGCTACAATGAGCAGTTCTTC
>19|TRBJ2-5|.|TRBD1|TRBV18
CASSHNNLPGQGFGETQYF
TGTGCCAGCTCACATAATAATCTACCGGGACAGGGGTTCGGCGAGACCCAGTACTTC
>14|TRBJ2-3|.|.|TRBV9
CASSPPGSTDTQYF
TGTGCCAGCAGCCCACCAGGGTCCACAGATACGCAGTATTTT
>15|TRBJ2-2|.|.|TRBV2
CASSPGVMNTGELFF
TGTGCCAGCAGTCCAGGGGTGATGAACACCGGGGAGCTGTTTTTT
>13|TRBJ2-3|few|.|TRBV7-8
CASSSTYTDTQYF
TGTGCCAGCAGCTCTACCTACACAGATACGCAGTATTTT
>15|TRBJ2-1|.|TRBD2|TRBV27
CASSSRLAGFDEQFF
TGTGCCAGCAGCTCCCGACTAGCGGGATTCGATGAGCAGTTCTTC
>14|TRBJ2-1|.|.|TRBV2
CASSAWAGDNEQFF
TGTGCCAGCAGTGCATGGGCAGGGGACAATGAGCAGTTCTTC
>11|TRBJ2-3|.|.|TRBV10-3
CAIGRTDTQYF
TGTGCCATCGGGCGTACAGATACGCAGTATTTT